The clone carrying this TCR beta chain was detected ten times or more. Antigen specificity is unknown. This CDR3 spans 13 amino acids. The germline gives CDR1 MGHDK, CDR2 SYGVNS. V lost 5 bases and J 3 bases, leaving 8 bases between the germline ends. Unique molecular identifiers were incorporated into the prepared TCRbeta library. TCRdb used MiXCR to reprocess the PCR reads, holding one entry per CDR3 protein. This sample has 250,000 to 300,000 distinct CDR3 sequences, with roughly 7.8% found just once. This entry is derived from a study of T-cell reconstitution after alpha-beta-depleted transplantation in children. Study-level results: Reportedly, only several hundred clones from non-depleted graft cells drove alpha-beta T-cell counts at about two months. Elevated TCRbeta diversity at day 60 was traced, in some patients, to surviving recipient T cells and thymic progenitors. At one year after transplant, newly produced T cells mostly accounted for T-cell counts and diversity.

The chain recombines TRBV25-1 with TRBJ2-1; no reliable D call. The receptor was isolated from a female patient aged 2-9 years who had a stem cell transplant for Fanconi anemia, so the T cells may come from the graft donor. Material: peripheral blood, obtained 360 days after TCRalphabeta/CD19-depleted stem cell transplant. CDR3 region: CASSPNNYNEQFF. CDR3 in DNA: TGTGCCAGCAGTCCTAATAACTACAATGAGCAGTTCTTC.